The next 21 T cell receptor beta chains were all read from a single sample in a study of long-term antiretroviral therapy in people with HIV. Running of the v3.0 immunoSEQ assay took place at survey level. Libraries were prepared by immunoSEQ multiplex PCR; TCRdb keeps only in-frame clonotypes and omits some of them. Of 22,000 or so clones in the sample, around 87% were seen once. The sample was unsorted PBMCs, taken 2.6 years after starting antiretroviral therapy. These receptors came from a woman between 45 and 65 years old with HIV.

This clone was seen only a few times. The rearrangement uses TRBV13 and TRBJ2-7, with D unresolved. CDR1 is PRHDT and CDR2 is FYEKMQ in the germline V gene (reference sequence). The CDR3 is 12 residues long. Trimming cost V 5 bases and J 0 bases, with 5 bases left between them. The DNA for the CDR3 is TGTGCCAGCAGCACTACCTCCTACGAGCAGTACTTC. This translates into CASSTTSYEQYF. Together with reference TRBV13 and TRBJ2-7, the CDR3 gives the full variable domain: AAGVIQSPRHLIKEKRETATLKCYPIPRHDTVYWYQQGPGQDPQFLISFYEKMQSDKGSIPDRFSAQQFSDYHSELNMSSLELGDSALYFCASSTTSYEQYFGPGTRLTVT.

In DNA, the CDR3 is TGTGCCAGCAGTTTTGCGGGACAGGGGAACTATGGCTACACCTTC. Its translation is CASSFAGQGNYGYTF. V and J are TRBV28 and TRBJ1-2; 10 bases are a match to TRBD1. The CDR3 length is 15 residues. Germline assignment: CDR1 MDHEN and CDR2 SYDVKM. Trimming took 3 bases from V and 2 from J; bases not matched to a gene: 3.

J is TRBJ2-7 and V is TRBV28; 7 positions match TRBD1. Germline V CDR1 and CDR2: MDHEN, SYDVKM. V lost 4 bases to trimming and J lost 5 bases; unmatched junction nucleotides: 8. The CDR3 extends over 14 amino acids. The CDR3 coding sequence is TGTGCCAGCAGTTATTCGACAGGGAGACACGAGCAGTACTTC. It translates to CASSYSTGRHEQYF.

This chain joins TRBV29-1 and TRBJ2-1; no firm D call. V was shortened by 3 bases and J by 3 bases, with 9 bases between the two germline ends. The germline CDR1 and CDR2 sequences are SQVTM and ANQGSEA. The CDR3 sequence is 13 residues long. CDR3 residues: CSVEGGIYNEQFF. CDR3 nucleotide sequence: TGCAGCGTTGAGGGTGGGATCTACAATGAGCAGTTCTTC.

This chain joins TRBV7-2 and TRBJ1-2, with D perhaps matching TRBD1 (6 bases). The CDR3 covers 14 residues. Germline values: CDR1 SGHTA, CDR2 FQGNSA. Trimming took off 5 bases at V and 4 bases at J, with 14 bases between the two ends. The chain's CDR3 is CASSQPGVSYGYTF. DNA of the CDR3: TGTGCCAGCAGCCAACCAGGGGTTAGCTATGGCTACACCTTC.

This clone is a singleton in its sample. The chain employs TRBV7-2 and TRBJ2-7; 7 nucleotides align to TRBD2. The ends lost 4 bases at V and 3 bases at J; junction bases unmatched: 12. Per the germline V gene, CDR1 is SGHTA and CDR2 is FQGNSA. This CDR3 comprises 16 residues. As DNA, the CDR3 is TGTGCCAGCAGCTCTCGGAGGAGCGGGATCCTCTACGAGCAGTACTTC. Encoded protein: CASSSRRSGILYEQYF.

The V call is TRBV27, the J call TRBJ1-2; 10 bases fit TRBD1. CDR3 length: 15 residues. Trimming took 3 bases from V and 8 from J; bases not matched to a gene: 9. Germline-derived CDR1 and CDR2 are MNHEY and SMNVEV (reference sequence). The CDR3 protein is CASSLTGTGASGYTF. CDR3 DNA: TGTGCCAGCAGTTTGACTGGGACAGGGGCGAGCGGCTACACCTTC.

This rearrangement joins TRBV29-1 to TRBJ2-5, with D possibly being TRBD2 (6 bases). This CDR3 has 13 amino acids. V gave up 2 bases and J gave up 5 bases, with 12 bases separating them. Germline loops: CDR1 SQVTM, CDR2 ANQGSEA. The CDR3 bases are TGCAGCGTTGAACTTGGAGGGAAGGAGACCCAGTACTTC. Amino acids: CSVELGGKETQYF. Combining the CDR3 with reference TRBV29-1 and TRBJ2-5 gives the whole variable domain SAVISQKPSRDICQRGTSLTIQCQVDSQVTMMFWYRQQPGQSLTLIATANQGSEATYESGFVIDKFPISRPNLTFSTLTVSNMSPEDSSIYLCSVELGGKETQYFGPGTRLLVL.

The CDR3 sequence is CASSLGTSGEQYF. The CDR3 coding sequence is TGTGCCAGCAGCTTGGGGACCAGTGGCGAGCAGTACTTC. This chain connects TRBV11-2 to TRBJ2-7, with D perhaps being TRBD1 or TRBD2 (5 bases each). Germline CDR1 SGHAT, CDR2 FQNNGV. The ends were cut back, 3 bases at V and 6 bases at J, with 12 bases in the middle. The CDR3 covers 13 residues.

The chain combines TRBV7-9 with TRBJ2-7, with TRBD1 matching 8 bases. With V trimmed by 6 bases and J by 3 bases, 10 bases remained unmatched. Germline V gene sequence: CDR1 SEHNR, CDR2 FQNEAQ (reference sequence). The CDR3 is 15 residues long. The DNA of the CDR3 is TGTGCCAGCAGTTCCTTTGCCAGGGGGCTCTACGAGCAGTACTTC. Translated, it gives CASSSFARGLYEQYF.

The V and J genes are TRBV2 and TRBJ2-3; D unclear. This CDR3 has 11 residues. The V end lost 8 bases, the J end lost 5 bases, and 8 bases lay between the germline ends. The germline V gene encodes CDR1 SNHLY and CDR2 FYNNEI. The CDR3 coding sequence is TGTGCCAGCCGCATGGGAGATACGCAGTATTTT. This translates into CASRMGDTQYF.

This chain links TRBV6-5 with TRBJ2-1, with a possible D match to TRBD2 (6 bases). Trimming pared 2 bases from V and 0 bases from J, leaving 11 bases between. Germline V gene lookup returns CDR1 MNHEY and CDR2 SVGAGI. The CDR3 has 16 residues. In nucleotides, the CDR3 is TGTGCCAGCAGTTACGGGACTCCGAGCTCCTACAATGAGCAGTTCTTC. Translating gives CASSYGTPSSYNEQFF.

The V gene is TRBV19, the J gene TRBJ1-4, with D unresolved. With 3 bases removed from V and 7 bases from J, the gap between germline ends came to 6 bases. CDR3 length: 12 amino acids. Germline CDR1 LNHDA, CDR2 SQIVND (reference sequence). The CDR3 nucleotides read TGTGCCAGTAGTATGGCCGGTGAAAAACTGTTTTTT. Translation: CASSMAGEKLFF.

The gene calls are TRBV4-2 and TRBJ2-7; the D is unclear. The CDR3 is 14 residues long. CDR1 is LGHNA and CDR2 is YNFKEQ in the germline V gene. V gave up 1 base and J gave up 3 bases, with 10 bases separating them. The CDR3: CASSQAVQVYEQYF. The CDR3 nucleotides read TGTGCCAGCAGCCAAGCAGTTCAGGTCTACGAGCAGTACTTC.

V gene TRBV5-1 combines with J gene TRBJ2-7; 7 nucleotides align to TRBD1. The ends lost 0 bases at V and 7 bases at J; junction bases unmatched: 7. CDR1 and CDR2 (germline): SGHRS, YFSETQ. The CDR3 has 14 residues. The CDR3 nucleotides are TGCGCCAGCAGCTTGGAAAGGGGGCTAGGGGAGCAGTACTTC. Translated, it gives CASSLERGLGEQYF.

This clone was counted a single time. The V call is TRBV10-3, the J call TRBJ2-7; 8 bases fit TRBD2. CDR1 and CDR2 from the germline V gene are ENHRY and SYGVKD. The trim removed 3 bases at V and 0 bases at J, leaving 16 bases unmatched. This CDR3 has 19 residues. DNA for the CDR3: TGTGCCATCAGTGACCGACTAGCGTCTACTTCCCTTAGCTCCTACGAGCAGTACTTC. This codes for CAISDRLASTSLSSYEQYF.

This rearrangement joins TRBV29-1 to TRBJ1-2; D call uncertain. Germline V gives CDR1 SQVTM, CDR2 ANQGSEA. There are 12 residues in the CDR3. Trimming removed 1 base at V and 5 bases at J, with 8 bases between. CDR3 sequence reads: CSVEGVGYGYTF. The CDR3 nucleotides are TGCAGCGTTGAAGGGGTTGGGTATGGCTACACCTTC.

The count of this clone is one. J is TRBJ2-1 and V is TRBV19; 14 bases match TRBD2. CDR3 size: 19 residues. V trimming: 5 bases; J trimming: 0 bases; junction bases outside the gene matches: 9. Germline CDR1 and CDR2: LNHDA and SQIVND (reference sequence). DNA for the CDR3: TGTGCCAGTAGTCCCCCCCCTGGGACTAGCGGGAGCTCCTACAATGAGCAGTTCTTC. Protein: CASSPPPGTSGSSYNEQFF.

The V and J genes are TRBV19 and TRBJ2-2; 9 bases map to TRBD1. CDR1 and CDR2 from the germline V gene are LNHDA and SQIVND (reference sequence). This CDR3 spans 16 amino acids. Unmatched junction bases numbered 9, after V lost 4 bases and J lost 6 bases. The CDR3 nucleotides are TGTGCCAGTAGTACCCGGACAGGGGTTCGTTCCGGGGAGCTGTTTTTT. This sequence encodes CASSTRTGVRSGELFF.

This chain uses TRBV7-6 with TRBJ2-5; 9 nucleotides line up with TRBD2. The junction had 9 bases not matched to a gene; V was cut back by 2 bases and J by 5 bases. The germline gives CDR1 SGHVS, CDR2 FNYEAQ. The CDR3 is 16 residues long. The CDR3, as DNA: TGTGCCAGCAGCTTAATGTCCGCGGGAGGGCCTGAGACCCAGTACTTC. It is translated as CASSLMSAGGPETQYF.

This clone appeared once. The genes are TRBV5-1 and TRBJ1-2; no clear D gene. The V gene's germline CDR1 is SGHRS and CDR2 YFSETQ. V lost 0 bases and J lost 8, with 14 bases in between. The CDR3 runs 14 residues. The CDR3 DNA follows: TGCGCCAGCAGCTTGGACCCGACCTGGATCGGCTACACCTTC. Translation gives CASSLDPTWIGYTF. The variable domain in full, with the rest retrieved from reference TRBV5-1 and TRBJ1-2, is KAGVTQTPRYLIKTRGQQVTLSCSPISGHRSVSWYQQTPGQGLQFLFEYFSETQRNKGNFPGRFSGRQFSNSRSEMNVSTLELGDSALYLCASSLDPTWIGYTFGSGTRLTVV.